The clone carrying this T cell receptor beta chain was found a few times. Antigen: not known. The data belong to a study of T-cell memory formation after mild COVID-19. Study-wide background: TCR clusters largely stayed donor specific.

CDR1 is SGHDT, CDR2 YYEEEE, per germline. Unmatched junction bases numbered 9, after V lost 6 bases and J lost 2 bases. CDR3 length: 15 residues. Amplification by 5'RACE using constant-segment primers produced TCR alpha and TCR beta cDNA libraries that carried sample barcodes and UMIs. TCRdb redid the calling of the 5' RACE reads with MiXCR, one entry per CDR3 protein. Altogether around 300,000 distinct CDR3 sequences are present, approximately 19% being singletons, with the ten largest covering roughly 24%. Study-wide points: There was no confirmation that second-wave clones peaking on day 37 were SARS-CoV-2 specific.

Material: PBMCs or a T cell subset sorted from them (not recorded which). The chain has TRBV5-6 and TRBJ2-3, with 7 nucleotides matching TRBD2. This TCR was sampled from a man younger than 35 who had mild COVID-19 (a few samples of this study predate the infection). Cell type and time point are not known. In DNA, the CDR3 is TGTGCCAGCATCGGCCGACGGGACTACACAGATACGCAGTATTTT. Protein: CASIGRRDYTDTQYF.